The 18 T cell receptor beta chains reported below all come from one sample, sequenced in a study of chemoradiotherapy in HPV16-positive cancers. The data were produced by immunoSEQ multiplex PCR, yet TCRdb's version contains in-frame clones alone and is incomplete. The sample includes approximately 11,000 clones, approximately 73% of them seen just once. Sample collection occurred from a patient who underwent chemoradiotherapy. These receptors were obtained from a human donor with HPV-associated anogenital cancer.

The chain couples TRBV4-1 to TRBJ1-2; D gene uncertain. CDR1 and CDR2 (germline): MGHRA, YSYEKL. Trimming left V 0 bases short and J 0 bases short, with 5 bases between. The CDR3 is 14 amino acids. The CDR3 coding sequence is TGCGCCAGCAGCCAAGACATAACTAACTATGGCTACACCTTC. Its protein product is CASSQDITNYGYTF.

CDR3 DNA: TGTGCCACCCAGGGTCGAAGCTCTGGCTACACCTTC. Translated, it gives CATQGRSSGYTF. The chain uses TRBV28 and TRBJ1-2; possible D gene TRBD1, 5 bases. V gave up 10 bases and J gave up 7 bases, with 16 bases separating them. The CDR3 consists of 12 residues. CDR1 and CDR2 from the germline V gene are MDHEN and SYDVKM.

The V gene is TRBV11-2, the J gene TRBJ1-1, with 10 nucleotides matching TRBD1. The CDR3 covers 16 residues. The germline V gene encodes CDR1 SGHAT and CDR2 FQNNGV. V lost 1 base to trimming and J lost 4 bases; unmatched junction nucleotides: 6. DNA of the CDR3: TGTGCCAGCAGCTTAGGGGGACAGGGGTTCGTCACTGAAGCTTTCTTT. Amino acids: CASSLGGQGFVTEAFF.

The V gene is TRBV7-3, the J gene TRBJ2-6; D uncertain. The germline gives CDR1 SGHTA, CDR2 FQGTGA. The CDR3 has 13 residues. Trimming stripped 2 bases from V and 4 bases from J, with 3 bases between. CDR3 amino acids: CASSLDGANVLTF. For the CDR3, the DNA is TGTGCCAGCAGCTTAGACGGGGCCAACGTCCTGACTTTC.

This chain links TRBV7-3 with TRBJ2-5, with 8 bases aligning to TRBD1. The CDR3 extends over 18 amino acids. Germline V CDR1 and CDR2: SGHTA, FQGTGA. Unmatched junction bases numbered 15, after V lost 2 bases and J lost 4 bases. The CDR3 protein is CASSLLGRRHRGIETQYF. The CDR3 coding sequence is TGTGCCAGCAGCTTATTGGGTCGGCGGCACAGGGGGATAGAGACCCAGTACTTC.

The CDR3 loop is CASKDRTLNYGYTF. CDR3 nucleotide sequence: TGTGCCAGCAAGGACCGAACCCTCAACTATGGCTACACCTTC. The chain employs TRBV27 and TRBJ1-2; D remains ambiguous. CDR1 MNHEY and CDR2 SMNVEV come from the germline V gene (reference sequence). The V and J ends lost 7 bases and 2 bases respectively, with 14 bases between them. The CDR3 is made up of 14 amino acids.

The CDR3 loop reads CASSDSVPSGRYEQYF. CDR3 nucleotide sequence: TGCGCCAGCAGTGACTCAGTACCCTCCGGCCGCTACGAGCAGTACTTC. The J gene is TRBJ2-7, the V gene TRBV5-1; no definite D call. The CDR3 sequence is 16 residues long. Trimming pared 5 bases from V and 3 bases from J, leaving 21 bases between. Germline CDR1 SGHRS, CDR2 YFSETQ.

V gene TRBV19 combines with J gene TRBJ2-5; TRBD1 matches at 10 bases. The germline V gene has CDR1 LNHDA and CDR2 SQIVND (reference sequence). V shed 10 bases and J 5 bases; nucleotides not matched to a gene: 7. The length of the CDR3 is 13 residues. CDR3 in DNA: TGTGCCACTACCGGGACAGGGGTGGAGACCCAGTACTTC. Its protein product is CATTGTGVETQYF.

This sequence joins TRBV9 and TRBJ1-3; weak D call: TRBD1 (5 bases). The CDR3 runs 16 residues. CDR1 and CDR2 from the germline V gene are SGDLS and YYNGEE. The V and J ends lost 0 bases and 0 bases respectively, with 10 bases between them. CDR3 sequence reads: CASSVVGGNSGNTIYF. In DNA form, the CDR3 reads TGTGCCAGCAGCGTAGTCGGGGGTAACTCTGGAAACACCATATATTTT. The whole variable domain, filled in from reference TRBV9 and TRBJ1-3, reads DSGVTQTPKHLITATGQRVTLRCSPRSGDLSVYWYQQSLDQGLQFLIQYYNGEERAKGNILERFSAQQFPDLHSELNLSSLELGDSALYFCASSVVGGNSGNTIYFGEGSWLTVV.

Comment on this clone: The germline gene is not matched at one end of the junction; a read error may be the cause. The V call is TRBV7-7, the J call TRBJ2-3; 8 bases agree with TRBD2. Per germline, CDR1 SSHAT and CDR2 FNYEAQ (reference sequence). CDR3 length: 16 residues. CDR3: CASSPNPGGLRDTQYF. In DNA, the CDR3 is TGTGCTAGCAGCCCCAATCCGGGGGGGCTTCGGGATACGCAGTATTTT.

This chain joins TRBV18 and TRBJ2-3; TRBD1 aligns across 7 bases. V shed 8 bases, J shed 2 bases, and the junction held 7 bases outside the gene matches. CDR3 size: 14 residues. Germline V gives CDR1 KGHSH, CDR2 LQKENI. The CDR3 spells CASLAGTDTDTQYF. For the CDR3, the DNA is TGTGCCAGCCTGGCTGGGACAGACACAGATACGCAGTATTTT.

The V and J genes are TRBV9 and TRBJ1-1; D possibly corresponds to TRBD1 (5 bases). Trimming cost V 0 bases and J 7 bases, with 10 bases left between them. Germline V CDR1 and CDR2: SGDLS, YYNGEE. The CDR3 length is 13 residues. CDR3 sequence: CASSVAEGLEAFF. Written as DNA, the CDR3 is TGTGCCAGCAGCGTAGCTGAGGGGCTTGAAGCTTTCTTT.

The chain links TRBV14 to TRBJ2-1, with D possibly being TRBD1 (6 bases). This CDR3 has 15 amino acids. Germline V gene sequence: CDR1 SGHDN, CDR2 FVKESK. The V gene lost 4 bases and the J gene lost 8 bases, with 18 bases spanning the gap. The CDR3 bases are TGTGCCAGCAGCCGAAACAGGGCGCAGGGGCATGAGCAGTTCTTC. This translates into CASSRNRAQGHEQFF.

The V gene is TRBV1, the J gene TRBJ2-3; TRBD2, the table's D call, lacks a check against the DNA. TRBV1 is tagged as a pseudogene. The CDR3 loop spans 15 amino acids. CDR3 amino acids: CTSSPTSGGRDTQYF. The CDR3, as DNA: TGCACCAGCAGCCCTACTAGCGGGGGGCGCGATACGCAGTATTTT.

The chain links TRBV5-1 to TRBJ1-3, with 11 nucleotides matching TRBD1. The CDR3 is 19 residues long. J was trimmed by 0 bases and V by 0 bases; bases with no gene match: 8. CDR1 SGHRS and CDR2 YFSETQ come from the germline V gene. The CDR3 DNA sequence: TGCGCCAGCAGCTTGGGTGGACAGGGGGCGTCGTCCTCTGGAAACACCATATATTTT. This codes for CASSLGGQGASSSGNTIYF.

The rearrangement links TRBV4-2 to TRBJ1-4; no definite D call. The germline V gene has CDR1 LGHNA and CDR2 YNFKEQ. Trimming left V 1 base short and J 8 bases short, with 5 bases between. This CDR3 contains 12 residues. The DNA for the CDR3 is TGTGCCAGCAGCCAAGCCAGGGAAAAACTGTTTTTT. Translated: CASSQAREKLFF.

The chain is built from TRBV18 and TRBJ1-3; TRBD1 aligns across 8 bases. The CDR3 sequence is 17 residues long. Germline V gene data show CDR1 as KGHSH and CDR2 as LQKENI. V shed 3 bases and J 0 bases; nucleotides not matched to a gene: 7. The CDR3 here is CASSPRTGTRSGNTIYF. The CDR3 DNA reads as TGTGCCAGCTCACCTCGGACAGGGACACGCTCTGGAAACACCATATATTTT.

The chain joins TRBV10-1 to TRBJ2-7, with D possibly matching TRBD2 (6 bases). This CDR3 is 18 amino acids long. The V end was cut by 6 bases, the J end by 0 bases, with 24 bases between. Germline CDR1 WNHNN, CDR2 SYGVQD (reference sequence). The CDR3, as DNA: TGCGCCAGCAGGTCGGCGGGACTCCACCCTACGAGCTCCTACGAGCAGTACTTC. Encoded protein: CASRSAGLHPTSSYEQYF.